This T cell receptor (beta chain) was identified in a study of T-cell reconstitution after alpha-beta-depleted transplantation in children. A TCRbeta library incorporating unique molecular identifiers was prepared. From the PCR reads, TCRdb called clonotypes with MiXCR, one entry per CDR3 protein. The top ten clones hold 3.5% to 5% of a sample with over 550,000 distinct CDR3 sequences, roughly a tenth of them seen once. The CDR3 covers 13 residues. Trimming left V 2 bases short and J 6 bases short, with 11 bases between. Germline V gene sequence: CDR1 GTSNPN, CDR2 SVGIG (reference sequence). The chain links TRBV30 to TRBJ2-1, with D unclear. Sequencing used PBMCs from the stem cell graft donor, obtained from the stem cell graft. The clonotype comes from a human donor who donated a stem cell graft to a child with acute myeloid leukemia. The chain's CDR3 is CAWSRVDSNEQFF. DNA for the CDR3: TGTGCCTGGAGTCGGGTAGATTCCAATGAGCAGTTCTTC.